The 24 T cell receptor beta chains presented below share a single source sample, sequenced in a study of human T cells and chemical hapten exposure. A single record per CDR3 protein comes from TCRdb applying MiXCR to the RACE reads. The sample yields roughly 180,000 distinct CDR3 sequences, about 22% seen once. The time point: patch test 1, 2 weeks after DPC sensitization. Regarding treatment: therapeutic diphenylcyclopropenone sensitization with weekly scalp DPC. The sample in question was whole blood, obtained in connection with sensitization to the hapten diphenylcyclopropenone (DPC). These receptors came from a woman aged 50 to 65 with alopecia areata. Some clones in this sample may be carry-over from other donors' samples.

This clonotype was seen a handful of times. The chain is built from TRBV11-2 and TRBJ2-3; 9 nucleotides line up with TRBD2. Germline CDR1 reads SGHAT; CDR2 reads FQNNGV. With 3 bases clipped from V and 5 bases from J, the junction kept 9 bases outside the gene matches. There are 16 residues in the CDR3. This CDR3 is CASSFFTSGHRDTQYF. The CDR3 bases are TGTGCCAGCAGCTTTTTTACTAGCGGGCACAGAGATACGCAGTATTTT.

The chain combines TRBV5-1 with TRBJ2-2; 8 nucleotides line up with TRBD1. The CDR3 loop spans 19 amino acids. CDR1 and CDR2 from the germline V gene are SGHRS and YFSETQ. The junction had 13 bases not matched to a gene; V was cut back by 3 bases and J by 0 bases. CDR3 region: CASSWYGTGVLPNTGELFF. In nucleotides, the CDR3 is TGCGCCAGCAGCTGGTACGGGACAGGAGTCTTACCGAACACCGGGGAGCTGTTTTTT.

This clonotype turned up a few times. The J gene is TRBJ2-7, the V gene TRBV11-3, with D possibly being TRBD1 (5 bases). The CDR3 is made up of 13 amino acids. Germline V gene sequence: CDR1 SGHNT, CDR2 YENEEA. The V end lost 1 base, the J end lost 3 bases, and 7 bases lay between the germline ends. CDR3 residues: CASSLGGGYEQYF. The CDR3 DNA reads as TGTGCCAGCAGCTTAGGGGGCGGCTACGAGCAGTACTTC.

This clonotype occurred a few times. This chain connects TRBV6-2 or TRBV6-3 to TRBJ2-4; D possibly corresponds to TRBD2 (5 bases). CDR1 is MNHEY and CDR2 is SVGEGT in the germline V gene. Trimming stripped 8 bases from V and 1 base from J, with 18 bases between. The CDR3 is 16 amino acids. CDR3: CASVSIGSAAKNIQYF. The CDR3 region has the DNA TGTGCCAGCGTCTCCATAGGGAGCGCGGCCAAAAACATTCAGTACTTC.

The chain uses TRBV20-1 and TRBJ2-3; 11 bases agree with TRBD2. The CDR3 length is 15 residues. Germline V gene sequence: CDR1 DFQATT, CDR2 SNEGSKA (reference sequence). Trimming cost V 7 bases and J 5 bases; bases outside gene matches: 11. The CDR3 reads CSVTGTSGSLDTQYF. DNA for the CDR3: TGCAGTGTTACAGGGACTAGCGGTTCATTAGATACGCAGTATTTT.

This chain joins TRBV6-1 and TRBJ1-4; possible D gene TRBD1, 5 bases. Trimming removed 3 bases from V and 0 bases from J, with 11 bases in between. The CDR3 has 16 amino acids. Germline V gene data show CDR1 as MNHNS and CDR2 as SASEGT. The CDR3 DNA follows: TGTGCCAGCAGTGATCCGGGGCGAACAACTAATGAAAAACTGTTTTTT. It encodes CASSDPGRTTNEKLFF.

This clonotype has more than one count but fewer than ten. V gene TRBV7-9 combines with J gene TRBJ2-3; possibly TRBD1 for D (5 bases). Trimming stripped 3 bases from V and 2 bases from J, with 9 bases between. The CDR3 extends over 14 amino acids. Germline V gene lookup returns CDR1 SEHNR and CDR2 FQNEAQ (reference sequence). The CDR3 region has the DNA TGTGCCAGCAGCTTCACAGGCAACACAGATACGCAGTATTTT. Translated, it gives CASSFTGNTDTQYF.

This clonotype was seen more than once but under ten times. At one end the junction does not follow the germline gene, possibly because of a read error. The chain's CDR3 is CSGEPRGTYGYTF. The CDR3 DNA reads TGCAGCGGTGAACCCAGGGGAACGTATGGCTACACCTTC. The chain has TRBV29-1 and TRBJ1-2; D is possibly TRBD1 (6 bases). The CDR3 contains 13 residues. Germline V gives CDR1 SQVTM, CDR2 ANQGSEA.

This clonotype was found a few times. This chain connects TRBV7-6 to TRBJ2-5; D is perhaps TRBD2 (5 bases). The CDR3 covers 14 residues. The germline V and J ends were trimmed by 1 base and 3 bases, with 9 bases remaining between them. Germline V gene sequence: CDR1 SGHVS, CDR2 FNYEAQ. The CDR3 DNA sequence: TGTGCCAGCAGCTTAGAAGCGGCAAAAGAGACCCAGTACTTC. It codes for CASSLEAAKETQYF.

CDR3 protein: CSVGEPNQPQHF. The CDR3 DNA reads as TGCAGCGTTGGAGAGCCAAATCAGCCCCAGCATTTT. The genes are TRBV29-1 and TRBJ1-5; D not resolved. The CDR3 totals 12 residues. Germline CDR1 is SQVTM and CDR2 is ANQGSEA. The germline V and J ends were trimmed by 4 bases and 4 bases, with 8 bases remaining between them.

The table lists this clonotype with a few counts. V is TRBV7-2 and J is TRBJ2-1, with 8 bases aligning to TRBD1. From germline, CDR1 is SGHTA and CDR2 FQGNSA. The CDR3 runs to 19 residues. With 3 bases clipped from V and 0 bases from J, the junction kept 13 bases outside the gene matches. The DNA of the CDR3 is TGTGCCAGCAGCTTGGCGGCAGGGGGCCTTACAAGCTCCTACAATGAGCAGTTCTTC. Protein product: CASSLAAGGLTSSYNEQFF.

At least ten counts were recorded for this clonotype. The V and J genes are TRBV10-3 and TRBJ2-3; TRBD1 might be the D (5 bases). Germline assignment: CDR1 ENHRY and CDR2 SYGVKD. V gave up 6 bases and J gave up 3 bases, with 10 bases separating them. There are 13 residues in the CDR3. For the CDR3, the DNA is TGTGCCATCAGAGAGACAGTAACAGATACGCAGTATTTT. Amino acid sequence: CAIRETVTDTQYF.

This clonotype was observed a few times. The CDR3: CASTQVPYEQYF. DNA of the CDR3: TGCGCCAGCACCCAAGTCCCGTACGAGCAGTACTTC. The chain links TRBV10-2 to TRBJ2-7, with D hard to call. CDR1 and CDR2 from the germline V gene are WSHSY and SAAADI. CDR3 length: 12 residues. Trimming took off 7 bases at V and 4 bases at J, with 11 bases between the two ends.

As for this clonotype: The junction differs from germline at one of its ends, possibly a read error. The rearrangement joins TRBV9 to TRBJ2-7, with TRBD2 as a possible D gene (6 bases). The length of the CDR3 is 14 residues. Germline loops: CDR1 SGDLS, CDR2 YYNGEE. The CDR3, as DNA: TGTGCCAGTAGCGTCGGGCGGGGCTCCTACGAGCAGTACTTC. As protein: CASSVGRGSYEQYF.

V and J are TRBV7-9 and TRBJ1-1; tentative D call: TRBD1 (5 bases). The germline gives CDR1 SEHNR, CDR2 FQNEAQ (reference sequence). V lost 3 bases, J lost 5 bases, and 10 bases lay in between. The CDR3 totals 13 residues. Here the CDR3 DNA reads TGTGCCAGCAGCTTTAGATCAGGGACTGAAGCTTTCTTT. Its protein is CASSFRSGTEAFF. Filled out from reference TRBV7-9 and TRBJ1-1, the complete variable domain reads DTGVSQNPRHKITKRGQNVTFRCDPISEHNRLYWYRQTLGQGPEFLTYFQNEAQLEKSRLLSDRFSAERPKGSFSTLEIQRTEQGDSAMYLCASSFRSGTEAFFGQGTRLTVV.

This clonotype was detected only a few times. CDR3 loop: CSAWTQGNTGELFF. The CDR3 DNA follows: TGCAGTGCTTGGACACAGGGGAACACCGGGGAGCTGTTTTTT. This sequence joins TRBV20-1 and TRBJ2-2, with D tentatively TRBD1 (6 bases). This CDR3 spans 14 amino acids. V lost 5 bases and J lost 1, with 11 bases in between. In germline, CDR1 is DFQATT, CDR2 SNEGSKA (reference sequence).

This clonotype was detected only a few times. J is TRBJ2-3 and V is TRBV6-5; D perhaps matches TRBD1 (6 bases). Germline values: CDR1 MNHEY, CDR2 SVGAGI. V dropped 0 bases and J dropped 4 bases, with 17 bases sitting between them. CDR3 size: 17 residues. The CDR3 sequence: CASSYSTRQGWADTQYF. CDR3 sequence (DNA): TGTGCCAGCAGTTACTCGACCCGCCAGGGGTGGGCAGATACGCAGTATTTT.

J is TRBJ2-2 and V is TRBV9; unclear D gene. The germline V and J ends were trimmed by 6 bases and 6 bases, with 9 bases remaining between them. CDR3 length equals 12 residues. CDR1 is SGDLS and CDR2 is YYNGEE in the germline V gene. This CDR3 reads CASTPRSGELFF. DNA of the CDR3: TGTGCCAGCACGCCCCGTTCCGGGGAGCTGTTTTTT.

The CDR3 sequence: CASSEAGANYGYTF. CDR3 nucleotide sequence: TGTGCCAGCAGTGAAGCCGGAGCTAACTATGGCTACACCTTC. This rearrangement joins TRBV6-1 to TRBJ1-2; D remains ambiguous. Germline V CDR1 and CDR2: MNHNS, SASEGT. This CDR3 is built from 14 residues. Trimming removed 0 bases at V and 0 bases at J, with 5 bases between.

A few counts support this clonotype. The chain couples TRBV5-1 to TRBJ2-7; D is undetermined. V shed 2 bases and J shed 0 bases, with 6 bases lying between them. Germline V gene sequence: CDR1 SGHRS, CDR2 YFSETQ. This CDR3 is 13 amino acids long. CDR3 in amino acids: CASSFDNSYEQYF. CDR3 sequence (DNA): TGCGCCAGCAGCTTCGACAACTCCTACGAGCAGTACTTC.

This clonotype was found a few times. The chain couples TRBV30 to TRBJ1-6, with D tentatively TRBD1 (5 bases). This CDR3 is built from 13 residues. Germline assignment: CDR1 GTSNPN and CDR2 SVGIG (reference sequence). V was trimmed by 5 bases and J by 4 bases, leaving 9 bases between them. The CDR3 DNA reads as TGTGCCTGGGGTGGGGGGTATAATTCACCCCTCCACTTT. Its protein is CAWGGGYNSPLHF.

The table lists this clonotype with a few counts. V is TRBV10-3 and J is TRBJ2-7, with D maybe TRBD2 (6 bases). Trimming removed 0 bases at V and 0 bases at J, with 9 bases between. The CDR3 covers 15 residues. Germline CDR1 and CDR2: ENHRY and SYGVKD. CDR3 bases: TGTGCCATCAGTGAGTCGGCGGGGTTCTCCTACGAGCAGTACTTC. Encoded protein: CAISESAGFSYEQYF.

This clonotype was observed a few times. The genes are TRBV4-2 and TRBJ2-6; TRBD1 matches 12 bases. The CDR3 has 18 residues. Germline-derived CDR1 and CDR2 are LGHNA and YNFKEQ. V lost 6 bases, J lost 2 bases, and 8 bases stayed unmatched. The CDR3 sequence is CASSTVGTGGAGANVLTF. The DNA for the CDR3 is TGTGCCAGCAGTACGGTAGGGACAGGGGGCGCTGGGGCCAACGTCCTGACTTTC.

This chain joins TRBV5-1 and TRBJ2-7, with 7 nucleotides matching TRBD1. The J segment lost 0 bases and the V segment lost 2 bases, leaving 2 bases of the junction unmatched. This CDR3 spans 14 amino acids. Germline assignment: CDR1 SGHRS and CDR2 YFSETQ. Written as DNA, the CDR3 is TGCGCCAGCAGCTTTACAGGGGACTCCTACGAGCAGTACTTC. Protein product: CASSFTGDSYEQYF. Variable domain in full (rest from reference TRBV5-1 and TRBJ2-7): KAGVTQTPRYLIKTRGQQVTLSCSPISGHRSVSWYQQTPGQGLQFLFEYFSETQRNKGNFPGRFSGRQFSNSRSEMNVSTLELGDSALYLCASSFTGDSYEQYFGPGTRLTVT.